This TCR beta chain was sequenced for a study of shared clonotypes between healthy human individuals. Study overall: The donor group consisted of two women and a few men, aged 18 to 49.

The CDR3 contains 13 residues. CDR1 LNHDA and CDR2 SQIVND come from the germline V gene (reference sequence). CD45RO-negative cells were positively selected for CCR7, leaving out terminally differentiated effector memory CD45RA+ cells. On this clone: Its antigen is not identified.

Findings and caveats of the study: Estimated clonotype richness was generally higher in naive than memory subsets.

Clones were read by immunoSEQ multiplex PCR, and TCRdb kept only the in-frame ones, dropping some. The sample has roughly 2.1 million clones, about 92% seen once. The TCR originated in a man aged 18 to 29 in good health. Some clones in this sample may be carry-over from other donors' samples. The rearrangement uses TRBV19 and TRBJ2-1; TRBD2 might be the D (6 bases). Sequencing was carried out using naive CD8+ T cells from PBMCs. As DNA, the CDR3 is TGTGCAGTAGGGGCGGGGCCCTACAATGAGCAGTTCTTC. The encoded protein is CAVGAGPYNEQFF.